This T cell receptor (beta chain) comes out of a study of blood T cell repertoires in COVID-19. Study context: Nucleic acid was either cDNA or gDNA, and it came from T cells, B-cell-depleted T cells, or PBMCs.

CDR1 is KGHDR, CDR2 SFDVKD, per germline. The length of the CDR3 is 19 residues. V lost 4 bases, J lost 3 bases, and 26 bases lay in between. Measured with immunoSEQ multiplex PCR; TCRdb has only the in-frame clones, and not every one. The table includes some 150,000 clones, more than 75% detected once. The rearrangement links TRBV24-1 to TRBJ1-2; maybe TRBD1 (6 bases). The TCR sequence derives from a woman aged 45 to 65 with active or convalescent COVID-19. Sample: peripheral blood. The CDR3 loop is CATSEGTPPRGQLHYGYTF. In DNA, the CDR3 is TGTGCCACCAGTGAGGGTACCCCGCCCCGAGGACAGTTACACTATGGCTACACCTTC.